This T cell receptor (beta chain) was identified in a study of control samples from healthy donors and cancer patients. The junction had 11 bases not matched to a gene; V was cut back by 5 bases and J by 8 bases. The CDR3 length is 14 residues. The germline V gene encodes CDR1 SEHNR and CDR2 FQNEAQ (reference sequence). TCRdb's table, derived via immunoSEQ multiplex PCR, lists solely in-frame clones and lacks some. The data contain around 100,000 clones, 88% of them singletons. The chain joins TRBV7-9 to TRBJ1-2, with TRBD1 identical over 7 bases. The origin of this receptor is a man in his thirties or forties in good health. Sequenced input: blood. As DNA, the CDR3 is TGTGCCAGCAGCGCAGCGGGACAGAAAAGAGGCTACACCTTC. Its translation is CASSAAGQKRGYTF.